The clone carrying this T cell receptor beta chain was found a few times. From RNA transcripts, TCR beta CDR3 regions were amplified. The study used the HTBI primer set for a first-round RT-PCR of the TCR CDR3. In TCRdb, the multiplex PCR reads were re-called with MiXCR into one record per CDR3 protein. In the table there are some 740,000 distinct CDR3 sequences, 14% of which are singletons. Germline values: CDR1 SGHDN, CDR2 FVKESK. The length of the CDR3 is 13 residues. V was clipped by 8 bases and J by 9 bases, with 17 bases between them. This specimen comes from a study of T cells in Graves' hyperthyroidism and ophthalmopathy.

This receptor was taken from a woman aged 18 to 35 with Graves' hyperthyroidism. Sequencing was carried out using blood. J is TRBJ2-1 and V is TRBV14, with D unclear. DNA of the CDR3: TGTGCCAGCGGGGTCGCTGCATGGGGTGAGCAGTTCTTC. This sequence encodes CASGVAAWGEQFF.